This T cell receptor beta chain is from a study of CD8+ T cells in alopecia areata. Whole-study results and caveats: Lesional scalp displayed greater clonality than normal scalp, most notably in alopecia totalis/universalis. Relative to mice, TCR sharing across patients was less clear, a difference possibly HLA-related. Scalp repertoires also include resident alphabeta T cells from normal skin.

RNA extraction was followed by reverse transcription into cDNA, which acted as the sequencing template. The table came from immunoSEQ multiplex PCR; TCRdb's copy has only in-frame clones and leaves some out. Of 110,000 or so clones in the sample, approximately 59% were seen once. CDR1 and CDR2 (germline): SGHRS, YFSETQ. V was clipped by 1 base and J by 2 bases, with 12 bases between them. The length of the CDR3 is 15 residues. PBMC-derived CD4+ and CD8+ T cells were sorted. On this clone: What it binds is unknown.

The specimen sequenced was CD8+ T cells sorted from blood. The clonotype originates from a human donor in good health. This chain links TRBV5-1 with TRBJ1-1, with D possibly TRBD1 on 5 matching bases. The CDR3 here is CASSLTRQINTEAFF. The CDR3 DNA reads TGCGCCAGCAGCTTGACCCGACAGATAAACACTGAAGCTTTCTTT.